One TCR beta chain is described in this entry. Its specificity is not known. The CDR3 length is 16 residues. The ends lost 4 bases at V and 2 bases at J; junction bases unmatched: 13. CDR1 and CDR2 (germline): SQVTM, ANQGSEA. Sequencing used immunoSEQ multiplex PCR; TCRdb keeps in-frame clones, though not all of them. Here the sample spans tens of thousands of clones, roughly nine tenths being singletons. This sample was taken from a study of graft-versus-host responses after intestinal transplantation. Study context: Anti-thymocyte globulin served as induction for all recipients, who then took tacrolimus and steroids for two to three years. Regarding the study as a whole: Ileal or blood samples showed some GvH clones first, and such clones were also found in recipient marrow. Within allografts, high graft-versus-host to host-versus-graft clonal ratios were seen among patients with graft-donor T cell macrochimerism. Maximum circulating GvH clone levels tracked with early post-transplant HvG decreases.

The receptor was isolated from a human patient who received an intestinal transplant, so some T cells may come from the graft donor. The J gene is TRBJ2-7, the V gene TRBV29-1; the match to TRBD1 covers 8 bases. This sample comprised PBMCs, obtained around 320 days after intestinal transplant. The CDR3 here is CSVVHMDRELPYEQYF. The CDR3 nucleotides are TGCAGCGTTGTCCACATGGACAGGGAGTTACCCTACGAGCAGTACTTC.